Listed here are 17 T cell receptor beta chains from one sample, sequenced in a study of response to subunit inactivated influenza vaccine (dated by TCRdb to the late 2010s). Receptor libraries were prepared by RT-PCR. The sample was run on an Illumina HiSeq 2500. In-frame beta chains were kept once TCRdb had trimmed the public reads at Q25 with fastp and called clones with MiXCR. For every CDR3 protein sequence, its rows merge into one entry that carries the most common genes and DNA. A total of over 400,000 distinct CDR3 sequences appear in this sample, 10% to 15% of them only once. Of the sample, approximately 14% falls within the top ten clones. Reading the label with the study, this specimen's time point is: 45 to 55 days after influenza vaccine administration. Sequencing used PBMCs from blood, obtained 45 days after vaccination. Receptors originate from a man between 45 and 60 years old who received an inactivated influenza vaccine. Donor details come from another sample of the same person, matched by shared clones.

The chain uses TRBV15 and TRBJ2-5, with 9 positions matching TRBD2. CDR1 is LNHNV, CDR2 YYDKDF, per germline (reference sequence). The CDR3 spans 16 residues. V was pared by 5 bases and J by 1 base, with 8 bases of the junction left unmatched. The DNA of the CDR3 is TGTGCCACCAGCGATAGGGCTAGCGGGGTCCAAGAGACCCAGTACTTC. Its protein product is CATSDRASGVQETQYF.

There are a few counts of this clonotype. The chain has TRBV7-9 and TRBJ1-4, with a possible D match to TRBD1 (6 bases). The CDR3 has 14 amino acids. Trimming pared 5 bases from V and 1 base from J, leaving 8 bases between. CDR1 and CDR2 from the germline V gene are SEHNR and FQNEAQ (reference sequence). The CDR3: CASSVGGTNEKLFF. CDR3 nucleotides: TGTGCCAGCAGCGTAGGGGGAACTAATGAAAAACTGTTTTTT.

The chain carries TRBV7-8 and TRBJ1-5; 8 bases map to TRBD1. The CDR3 is 16 amino acids. Germline V CDR1 and CDR2: SGHVS, FQNEAQ. Trimming cost V 3 bases and J 3 bases; bases outside gene matches: 7. The CDR3: CASSFRTGQNNQPQHF. The CDR3 nucleotides are TGTGCCAGCAGCTTTCGGACAGGGCAAAACAATCAGCCCCAGCATTTT.

This clonotype was observed a few times. The rearrangement joins TRBV24-1 to TRBJ2-1, with 16 bases identical to TRBD2. Germline lookup yields CDR1 KGHDR and CDR2 SFDVKD. With V trimmed by 4 bases and J by 1 base, 6 bases remained unmatched. This CDR3 spans 19 amino acids. The CDR3, as DNA: TGTGCCACCAGTGACGCCGGGACTAGCGGGGGGGTGTCCTACAATGAGCAGTTCTTC. As protein: CATSDAGTSGGVSYNEQFF.

There are a few counts of this clonotype. This chain joins TRBV12-3 or TRBV12-4 and TRBJ2-1; tentatively, D is TRBD1 (6 bases). The V end was cut by 3 bases, the J end by 6 bases, with 12 bases between. The CDR3 length is 14 residues. The CDR3 sequence: CASSLSGTSNEQFF. CDR3 bases: TGTGCCAGCAGTTTGTCCGGGACAAGCAATGAGCAGTTCTTC.

This clonotype was seen only a few times. The chain recombines TRBV7-9 with TRBJ1-1, with TRBD1 as a possible D gene (5 bases). V gave up 5 bases and J gave up 4 bases, with 11 bases separating them. CDR3 size: 13 residues. Germline V gene data show CDR1 as SEHNR and CDR2 as FQNEAQ (reference sequence). CDR3 bases: TGTGCCAGCAGCCAGGGACTTTTCACTGAAGCTTTCTTT. Its protein is CASSQGLFTEAFF.

The chain combines TRBV12-3 or TRBV12-4 with TRBJ2-5, with unresolved D. The CDR3 loop spans 13 amino acids. V dropped 2 bases and J dropped 3 bases, with 7 bases sitting between them. The CDR3 DNA sequence: TGTGCCAGCAGTTTACACTATAAAGAGACCCAGTACTTC. As protein: CASSLHYKETQYF.

This clonotype appeared many times. This chain uses TRBV5-1 with TRBJ1-3; no firm D call. Germline CDR1 reads SGHRS; CDR2 reads YFSETQ. The CDR3 is made up of 15 amino acids. The V end was cut by 1 base, the J end by 0 bases, with 8 bases between. As DNA, the CDR3 is TGCGCCAGCAGCTTGACGTCCAACTCTGGAAACACCATATATTTT. Protein sequence: CASSLTSNSGNTIYF.

In the case of this clonotype: At one end, the junction sequence differs from germline, possibly due to a read error. This rearrangement joins TRBV5-6 to TRBJ2-1; D remains unclear. The CDR3 covers 18 residues. Germline V gene sequence: CDR1 SGHDT, CDR2 YYEEEE. The CDR3 DNA reads as TGTGCCATCAGCCCGGCGCTCCGCCGGTGGAGCTCCTACAATGAGCAGTTCTTC. Translating it yields CAISPALRRWSSYNEQFF.

This clonotype has a handful of counts. The chain links TRBV12-3 or TRBV12-4 to TRBJ2-3, with 10 bases lining up with TRBD2. J was trimmed by 7 bases and V by 1 base; bases with no gene match: 8. The CDR3 extends over 16 amino acids. CDR3 protein: CASSLGTSGGMYTQYF. For the CDR3, the DNA is TGTGCCAGCAGTTTAGGGACTAGCGGCGGGATGTATACGCAGTATTTT.

This clonotype was counted only a few times. V is TRBV28 and J is TRBJ2-7; 11 positions match TRBD1. This CDR3 region has 16 residues. V was pared by 2 bases and J by 3 bases, with 6 bases of the junction left unmatched. From germline, CDR1 is MDHEN and CDR2 SYDVKM. The CDR3 sequence is CASSLAGTGGSYEQYF. As DNA, the CDR3 is TGTGCCAGCAGTTTAGCTGGGACAGGGGGTAGCTACGAGCAGTACTTC.

V is TRBV29-1 and J is TRBJ1-2; maybe TRBD1 (5 bases). From germline, CDR1 is SQVTM and CDR2 ANQGSEA. This CDR3 comprises 13 residues. V shed 4 bases and J shed 8 bases, with 17 bases lying between them. The CDR3 region has the DNA TGCAGCGTTGTCCGCCGCCAGGGAGGCGGCTACACCTTC. Its translation is CSVVRRQGGGYTF.

J is TRBJ2-3 and V is TRBV4-1, with D uncertain. Trimming pared 1 base from V and 2 bases from J, leaving 4 bases between. The CDR3 has 13 residues. Germline CDR1 MGHRA, CDR2 YSYEKL. CDR3 coding DNA: TGCGCCAGCAGCCAAGGAGTCACAGATACGCAGTATTTT. Residues: CASSQGVTDTQYF.

The sample holds a few counts of this clonotype. The chain couples TRBV20-1 to TRBJ2-3, with 13 bases lining up with TRBD2. V gave up 6 bases and J gave up 7 bases; unmatched junction bases: 7. The CDR3 loop spans 14 amino acids. CDR1 DFQATT and CDR2 SNEGSKA come from the germline V gene (reference sequence). CDR3 sequence reads: CSARLAGGSYTQYF. The DNA of the CDR3 is TGCAGTGCCCGACTAGCGGGAGGAAGTTATACGCAGTATTTT.

This clonotype was picked up a small number of times. The chain has TRBV7-9 and TRBJ2-7; 11 nucleotides line up with TRBD2. V trimming: 3 bases; J trimming: 0 bases; junction bases outside the gene matches: 7. In germline, CDR1 is SEHNR, CDR2 FQNEAQ (reference sequence). The CDR3 loop spans 17 amino acids. The CDR3 nucleotides read TGTGCCAGCAGCTTGGATCGTACTAGCGGGAGCTCCTACGAGCAGTACTTC. Amino acids: CASSLDRTSGSSYEQYF.

Many counts were recorded for this clonotype. CDR3 sequence reads: CASSGGGRADYGYTF. CDR3 coding DNA: TGTGCCAGCAGCGGGGGGGGCAGGGCAGACTATGGCTACACCTTC. This sequence joins TRBV7-9 and TRBJ1-2; possible D gene TRBD1, 6 bases. The V end was cut by 5 bases, the J end by 3 bases, with 16 bases between. Looked up from germline, CDR1 is SEHNR and CDR2 is FQNEAQ (reference sequence). The CDR3 extends over 15 amino acids.

This clonotype appeared a few times. The chain couples TRBV5-5 to TRBJ2-5; 13 bases align to TRBD2. CDR3 length: 15 amino acids. J lost 5 bases, V lost 4 bases, and 5 bases had no gene match. Germline values: CDR1 SGHKS, CDR2 YYEKEE (reference sequence). The CDR3 loop reads CASSLGLAGWETQYF. The CDR3, as DNA: TGTGCCAGCAGCCTGGGACTAGCGGGATGGGAGACCCAGTACTTC.